The rows below give T cell receptor beta chains drawn from one sample of a study of PD-L1 blockade in urothelial cancer. Profiled with immunoSEQ multiplex PCR; TCRdb holds only in-frame clones, not every one. The sample includes around 100,000 clones, around 82% of them seen just once. The sequencing here drew on PBMCs, taken around atezolizumab (anti-PD-L1) treatment. The receptor set was obtained from a man aged 50 to 60 with urothelial cancer. Both conserved end residues are part of each CDR3. A D gene is named only where the DNA matches it firmly. Not every row has a clone size; where given, it reads once, few, many or a size class.

J gene,clone size,V gene,D gene,CDR3 protein,CDR3 DNA
TRBJ2-7,.,TRBV5-8,.,CASSLTGPYEQYF,TGTGCCAGCAGCTTGACAGGGCCCTACGAGCAGTACTTC
TRBJ2-2,once,TRBV30,TRBD1,CACQQGKTGELFF,TGTGCCTGTCAACAGGGGAAGACCGGGGAGCTGTTTTTT
TRBJ2-1,once,TRBV6-5,.,CASRGGLEQFF,TGTGCCAGCAGAGGTGGGCTAGAGCAGTTCTTC
TRBJ1-2,.,TRBV19,.,CASSIGGGNYGYTF,TGTGCCAGTAGTATAGGAGGCGGCAACTATGGCTACACCTTC
TRBJ2-5,.,TRBV7-6,TRBD2,CASSPQDLGRGRQETQYF,TGTGCCAGCAGCCCACAGGATCTCGGGAGGGGAAGGCAAGAGACCCAGTACTTC
TRBJ2-3,.,TRBV7-9,.,CASSPRRVGTDTQYF,TGTGCCAGCAGCCCAAGGAGGGTCGGGACAGATACGCAGTATTTT
TRBJ1-5,.,TRBV2,TRBD1,CASSRGQGAYQPQHF,TGTGCCAGCAGTAGAGGACAGGGGGCATATCAGCCCCAGCATTTT
TRBJ2-1,.,TRBV1,.,CTSSPYTRSYNEQFF,TGCACCAGCAGCCCCTACACCCGGAGCTACAATGAGCAGTTCTTC
TRBJ1-3,.,TRBV6-1,.,CASSGGQGWSGNTIYF,TGTGCCAGCAGTGGGGGTCAGGGATGGTCTGGAAACACCATATATTTT
TRBJ2-3,.,TRBV7-9,TRBD2,CASSLAGGLAQTDTQYF,TGTGCCAGCAGCTTAGCTGGGGGACTAGCACAAACAGATACGCAGTATTTT
TRBJ2-7,.,TRBV19,TRBD1,CASSIEGTGVREQYF,TGTGCCAGTAGTATAGAGGGGACAGGGGTACGCGAGCAGTACTTC
TRBJ1-2,.,TRBV7-8,.,CASSLVWVAARGYTF,TGTGCCAGCAGCTTAGTATGGGTTGCGGCGCGGGGCTACACCTTC
TRBJ2-1,.,TRBV7-9,.,CASSLDLGGGTSYNEQFF,TGTGCCAGCAGCTTAGACTTGGGCGGCGGGACCTCCTACAATGAGCAGTTCTTC
TRBJ1-2,.,TRBV19,.,CASSIQHLSGIGYGYTF,TGTGCCAGTAGTATACAACATTTGTCGGGTATTGGCTATGGCTACACCTTC
TRBJ2-5,.,TRBV27,TRBD2,CASSLRLAGRSSNQETQYF,TGTGCCAGCAGTTTACGGCTAGCGGGACGGAGTTCTAACCAAGAGACCCAGTACTTC
TRBJ2-3,.,TRBV28,.,CASSLVGAGTQYF,TGTGCCAGCAGTTTAGTGGGGGCCGGAACGCAGTATTTT
TRBJ1-3,.,TRBV5-6,TRBD1,CASSFDRVPGNTIYF,TGTGCCAGCAGCTTCGACAGGGTACCTGGAAACACCATATATTTT
TRBJ2-1,.,TRBV28,TRBD2,CASSARLGREGANEQFF,TGTGCCAGCAGCGCTCGGTTGGGGCGGGAGGGGGCCAATGAGCAGTTCTTC
TRBJ2-3,.,TRBV6-6,TRBD1,CASSYRNRGVTDTQYF,TGTGCCAGCAGTTACAGGAACAGGGGTGTCACAGATACGCAGTATTTT
TRBJ1-1,.,TRBV7-9,.,CASSKRAGEAFF,TGTGCCAGCAGCAAACGGGCGGGGGAAGCTTTCTTT
TRBJ1-1,.,TRBV19,.,CASSTGTGGESLEAFF,TGTGCCAGTAGTACGGGGACGGGGGGCGAAAGTTTGGAAGCTTTCTTT
TRBJ2-7,.,TRBV5-4,.,CASSSLGFSYEQYF,TGTGCCAGCAGCTCTCTCGGGTTCTCCTACGAGCAGTACTTC
TRBJ2-7,.,TRBV6-5,TRBD2,CASSVGTSGAYEQYF,TGTGCCAGCAGTGTCGGGACTAGCGGGGCCTACGAGCAGTACTTC
TRBJ2-7,.,TRBV5-6,.,CASSLGTAIYEQYF,TGTGCCAGCAGCTTGGGGACAGCAATTTACGAGCAGTACTTC
TRBJ2-4,.,TRBV19,.,CASSTSGRLIQYF,TGTGCCAGTAGTACCTCAGGGCGGCTCATTCAGTACTTC
TRBJ1-2,.,TRBV9,.,CASSVDLTGAPYGYTF,TGTGCCAGCAGCGTAGATCTCACAGGCGCCCCCTATGGCTACACCTTC
TRBJ2-2,.,TRBV7-8,.,CATKQGTPTGELFF,TGTGCCACCAAACAGGGCACCCCTACCGGGGAGCTGTTTTTT
TRBJ2-7,.,TRBV10-2,TRBD1,CASRIGTGGPYEQYF,TGCGCCAGCAGAATCGGGACAGGGGGCCCCTACGAGCAGTACTTC
TRBJ1-1,.,TRBV19,.,CASKRVMNTEAFF,TGTGCCAGTAAGCGAGTCATGAACACTGAAGCTTTCTTT
TRBJ1-2,.,TRBV5-4,.,CASSLDTDAFGYTF,TGTGCCAGCAGCTTGGATACTGATGCCTTCGGCTACACCTTC
TRBJ2-1,.,TRBV7-2,.,CASSPSSYNEQFF,TGTGCCAGCAGCCCGAGCTCCTACAATGAGCAGTTCTTC
TRBJ2-4,.,TRBV29-1,.,CSATDTGSGNIQYF,TGCAGCGCCACAGACACGGGAAGTGGGAACATTCAGTACTTC
TRBJ2-1,.,TRBV30,TRBD2,CAWSEGLAGGMRQFF,TGTGCCTGGAGTGAAGGACTAGCGGGAGGAATGAGGCAGTTCTTC
TRBJ1-2,few,TRBV9,TRBD1,CASSVDPGQGYGYTF,TGTGCCAGCAGCGTAGACCCCGGACAGGGCTATGGCTACACCTTC
TRBJ2-2,.,TRBV11-2,.,CASSLGSRELFF,TGTGCCAGCAGCTTAGGGAGCCGGGAGCTGTTTTTT